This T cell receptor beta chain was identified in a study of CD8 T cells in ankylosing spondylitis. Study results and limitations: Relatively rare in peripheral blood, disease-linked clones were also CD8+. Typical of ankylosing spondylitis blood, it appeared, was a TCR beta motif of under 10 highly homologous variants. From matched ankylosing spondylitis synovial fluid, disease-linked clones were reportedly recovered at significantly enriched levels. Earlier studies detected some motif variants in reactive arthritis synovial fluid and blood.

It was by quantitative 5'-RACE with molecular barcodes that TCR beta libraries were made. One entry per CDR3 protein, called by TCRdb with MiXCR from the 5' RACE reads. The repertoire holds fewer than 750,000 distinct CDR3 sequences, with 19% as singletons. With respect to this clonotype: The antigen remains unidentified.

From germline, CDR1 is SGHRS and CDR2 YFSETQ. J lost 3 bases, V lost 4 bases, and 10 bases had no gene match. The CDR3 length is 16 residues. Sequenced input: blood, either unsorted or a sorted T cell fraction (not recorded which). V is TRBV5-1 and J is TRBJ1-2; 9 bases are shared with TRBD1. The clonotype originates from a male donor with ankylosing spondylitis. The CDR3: CASSRGTGQGDYGYTF. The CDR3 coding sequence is TGCGCCAGCAGCAGAGGGACAGGGCAAGGAGACTATGGCTACACCTTC.